The clone carrying this T cell receptor (beta chain) was seen a single time. The data are from a study of blood T cell repertoires in COVID-19. Across the study: COVID-19 samples from acute and convalescent phases originated in the United States, Italy and Spain. T cells, B-cell-depleted T cells, or PBMCs supplied cDNA or gDNA.

Looked up from germline, CDR1 is KGHDR and CDR2 is SFDVKD. The CDR3 length is 15 residues. V lost 3 bases, J lost 8 bases, and 16 bases lay in between. Participant age was roughly 18 to 95 years, and participants resided in 24 US areas. Clinical histories supplied by participants themselves formed the basis of cohort assignment. Data came from immunoSEQ multiplex PCR; TCRdb stores just in-frame clones and leaves some out. The top ten clones hold approximately 1.3% of a sample with about 220,000 clones, about four fifths of them seen once. The sequence was obtained from a woman aged 40 to 55 with acute COVID-19. Sequencing was done on a sample of PBMCs or T cells enriched from blood (not recorded which). This sequence joins TRBV24-1 and TRBJ2-1, with D tentatively TRBD1 (6 bases). The CDR3 reads CATSDPRLDSDEQFF. In DNA form, the CDR3 reads TGTGCCACCAGTGATCCCCGCTTGGACAGTGATGAGCAGTTCTTC.